These T cell receptor beta chains were read from a single sample in a study of blood T cell repertoires in COVID-19. TCRdb's table, derived via immunoSEQ multiplex PCR, lists solely in-frame clones and lacks some. The data hold some 200,000 clones, with around 82% observed a single time. The sample was peripheral blood. Receptor source: a human donor in a cohort sampled during active COVID-19. Both conserved end residues are part of each CDR3.

V	J	CDR3
TRBV29-1	TRBJ2-3	CSGGTSGTDTQYF
TRBV5-1	TRBJ2-3	CASSLVAGGADTQYF
TRBV6-1	TRBJ1-1	CASSPFPEAFF
TRBV7-9	TRBJ1-1	CASSLASVGDTEAFF
TRBV5-1	TRBJ1-2	CASSVGGPSYGYTF
TRBV19	TRBJ2-2	CASSMQGRETGELFF
TRBV7-9	TRBJ2-4	CASSFGGAVNIQYF
TRBV27	TRBJ2-5	CASSLYPGDGQETQYF
TRBV5-1	TRBJ2-3	CASSLSARQTDTQYF
TRBV9	TRBJ1-1	CASSGSGERPLNTEAFF
TRBV7-9	TRBJ1-1	CASSSGTSEAFF
TRBV2	TRBJ2-5	CASRGLAGGPQETQYF
TRBV10-3	TRBJ1-2	CAMNPGQGNNYGYTF
TRBV2	TRBJ2-7	CASSEAAVFGYEQYF
TRBV5-1	TRBJ2-7	CASSIHAGTGGYEQYF
TRBV6-5	TRBJ2-3	CASRDRDTSTDTQYF
TRBV13	TRBJ1-2	CASSLSRGSGYTF